The clone carrying this T cell receptor (beta chain) was picked up a small number of times. Its antigen is undetermined. Germline values: CDR1 SGHTA, CDR2 FQGTGA. The germline V and J ends were trimmed by 5 bases and 1 base, with 15 bases remaining between them. CDR3 size: 16 residues. This sample was taken from a study of molecular identifiers for immune sequencing clone quantification. Both previously described methods and listed TCR primers were employed to make bulk TCR libraries. TCRdb processed the PCR reads anew with MiXCR; each CDR3 protein has one entry. The repertoire consists of some 590,000 distinct CDR3 sequences, with 25% occurring once and the leading ten covering 0.78%. General study points: Clonotypes topping 20 RNA copies carried over 97% of effector molecules but under 1% of naive ones.

The rearrangement joins TRBV7-3 to TRBJ2-1; D may be TRBD1 (7 bases). This receptor was obtained from a human donor in good health. Some libraries in this study had Jurkat cell RNA spiked in. The sequencing input was naive CD8+ T cells from blood, with Jurkat cell RNA spiked in. Sample subset: FACS-sorted CD8+CD4-CCR7+CD45RA+ naive T cells. The CDR3 region has the DNA TGTGCCAGCAGCCCACACCCAGGGGGGTCCTACAATGAGCAGTTCTTC. It codes for CASSPHPGGSYNEQFF.